The rows below give T cell receptor beta chains drawn from one sample of a study of T cells in Graves' hyperthyroidism and ophthalmopathy. TCRdb reprocessed the multiplex PCR reads with MiXCR, giving one entry per CDR3 protein. Of 600,000 or so distinct CDR3 sequences in the sample, more than 45% were seen once. The specimen sequenced was peripheral blood or thyroid tissue (not recorded which). Receptor source: a woman aged 18-29 years with Graves' hyperthyroidism. CDR3s include the opening cysteine and the closing phenylalanine or tryptophan. Fields, in order: J gene, clone size, D gene, V gene, CDR3 DNA, CDR3 protein. The D gene is left open where the match is weak. Clone size is not always given. Where it is, it says once, few, many or a class for expanded clones.

TRBJ2-7	few	TRBD2	TRBV14	TGTGCCAGCAGCCAAGGGGGAGCGGGACGCTCCTACGAGCAGTACTTC	CASSQGGAGRSYEQYF
TRBJ2-7	many	.	TRBV29-1	TGCAGCGTTGAAGGCCAAGAGGCCTCCTACGAGCAGTACTTC	CSVEGQEASYEQYF
TRBJ2-5	many	.	TRBV7-9	TGTGCCAGCAGCCCTAAGAGACAGTCGGAGACCCAGTACTTC	CASSPKRQSETQYF
TRBJ2-2	few	TRBD1	TRBV20-1	TGCAGTGCCAGAGGGGACAGGGTAGATGCCGGGGAGCTGTTTTTT	CSARGDRVDAGELFF
TRBJ1-1	many	.	TRBV7-8	TGTGCCAGCAGCCGCAGGGCACTGAACACTGAAGCTTTCTTT	CASSRRALNTEAFF
TRBJ1-1	few	.	TRBV10-3	TGTGCCAGCACCCCATCAGCCGGGCTCAACACTGAAGCTTTCTTT	CASTPSAGLNTEAFF
TRBJ1-4	few	.	TRBV9	TGTGCCAGCAGCGATCCGGGAACTAATGAAAAACTGTTTTTT	CASSDPGTNEKLFF
TRBJ1-2	.	TRBD1	TRBV2	TGCGCCAGCAGCCAACTCGACAGGGGGGATAGCTACACCTTC	CASSQLDRGDSYTF
TRBJ2-5	.	TRBD2	TRBV20-1	TGCAGTGCTCTCCGGACTAGCGGGAGATCTTATGAGACCCAGTACTTC	CSALRTSGRSYETQYF
TRBJ2-7	.	.	TRBV12-3/TRBV12-4	TGTGCCAGCAGCCCTGTGTGGCGGGAAGGCGAGCAGTACTTC	CASSPVWREGEQYF
TRBJ1-2	.	.	TRBV10-3	TGTGCCATCAGTGCTAGGACCCAGCCTAACTATGGCTACACCTTC	CAISARTQPNYGYTF
TRBJ1-2	once	.	TRBV10-3	TGTGCCATCAGTGCTACGGGCCCCCCGCCAGGCTACACCTTC	CAISATGPPPGYTF